A selection of T cell receptor beta chains follows, all from one sample in a study of blood T cell repertoires in COVID-19. This table comes from immunoSEQ multiplex PCR, and its TCRdb copy is limited to in-frame clones, with some not included. The sample carries approximately 220,000 clones, roughly four fifths recorded once. The specimen sequenced was PBMCs or T cells enriched from blood (not recorded which). The source is a middle-aged woman who had been exposed to COVID-19. CDR3s include the opening cysteine and the closing phenylalanine or tryptophan. A D gene is named only where the DNA matches it firmly. Size is omitted from some rows. Given values are once, few, many or a class for expanded clones.

v_gene	d_gene	j_gene	abundance	CDR3aa	CDR3nt
TRBV7-3	TRBD1	TRBJ1-1	-	CASSSTGGLEAFF	TGTGCCAGCAGCTCCACAGGGGGCCTTGAGGCTTTCTTT
TRBV6-6	-	TRBJ2-7	-	CASAPGSGEQYF	TGTGCCAGTGCCCCGGGAAGCGGCGAGCAGTACTTC
TRBV15	TRBD2	TRBJ2-7	-	CATSREKVSGGSYEQYF	TGTGCCACCAGCAGAGAAAAGGTTAGCGGGGGATCCTACGAGCAGTACTTC
TRBV19	-	TRBJ1-5	-	CASTDLEGWRSNQPQHF	TGTGCCAGTACCGACTTGGAGGGATGGAGAAGCAATCAGCCCCAGCATTTT
TRBV19	-	TRBJ1-5	-	CASSINPGGPGQPQHF	TGTGCCAGTAGTATAAACCCAGGAGGTCCTGGGCAGCCCCAGCATTTT
TRBV19	TRBD1	TRBJ1-5	-	CASSPQTGNQPQHF	TGTGCCAGTAGTCCCCAGACAGGGAATCAGCCCCAGCATTTT
TRBV5-5	-	TRBJ2-1	-	CASSVYSNEQFF	TGTGCCAGCAGCGTGTACAGCAATGAGCAGTTCTTC
TRBV2	TRBD1	TRBJ1-2	-	CASRRDSTNYGYTF	TGTGCCAGCAGGAGGGACAGCACTAACTATGGCTACACCTTC
TRBV7-9	TRBD2	TRBJ2-2	-	CASSMRSGGNTGELFF	TGTGCCAGCAGCATGAGGAGCGGGGGGAACACCGGGGAGCTGTTTTTT
TRBV10-3	TRBD2	TRBJ2-1	-	CAISVTGTSGGGEQFF	TGTGCCATCAGTGTTACCGGGACTAGCGGGGGTGGTGAGCAGTTCTTC
TRBV29-1	TRBD1	TRBJ1-4	-	CSAKAGGEKLFF	TGCAGCGCTAAAGCAGGGGGGGAAAAACTGTTTTTT
TRBV2	TRBD2	TRBJ2-7	-	CASSEGPPSGGNYEQYF	TGTGCCAGCAGTGAGGGCCCCCCTAGCGGGGGGAACTACGAGCAGTACTTC
TRBV7-9	TRBD1	TRBJ1-3	-	CASSYTGTVGNTIYF	TGTGCCAGCAGTTATACAGGGACAGTTGGAAACACCATATATTTT
TRBV5-6	-	TRBJ1-1	-	CASSLGVGQPNTEAFF	TGTGCCAGCAGCTTGGGCGTGGGGCAACCTAACACTGAAGCTTTCTTT
TRBV6-5	TRBD1	TRBJ1-2	-	CASRGTGHYGYTF	TGTGCCAGCAGAGGGACAGGGCACTATGGCTACACCTTC
TRBV28	TRBD1	TRBJ1-5	-	CASSSRPAGTGNQPQHF	TGTGCCAGCAGCTCCCGGCCCGCCGGGACAGGAAATCAGCCCCAGCATTTT
TRBV5-1	-	TRBJ2-3	few	CASSPLAGAGTDTQYF	TGCGCCAGCAGTCCGCTGGCGGGGGCCGGCACAGATACGCAGTATTTT
TRBV9	-	TRBJ1-2	-	CASSVTGGANYGYTF	TGTGCCAGCAGCGTAACGGGGGGAGCTAACTATGGCTACACCTTC